What follows are 13 T cell receptor beta chains derived from one specimen sequenced in a study of blood T cell repertoires in COVID-19. The repertoire was sequenced with immunoSEQ multiplex PCR; TCRdb's copy has only in-frame clones and lacks some. The sample records 160,000 or so clones, roughly 77% being singletons. What was sequenced was peripheral blood. These receptors were obtained from a man aged 70 or older with active or convalescent COVID-19.

For the CDR3, the DNA is TGTGCCAGCAGCTTGGCGCGGGGCCGCGACTATGGCTACACCTTC. It is translated as CASSLARGRDYGYTF. The rearrangement uses TRBV5-6 and TRBJ1-2; a possible D gene is TRBD1 (5 bases). Trimming removed 0 bases from V and 3 bases from J, with 12 bases in between. From germline, CDR1 is SGHDT and CDR2 YYEEEE. The CDR3 totals 15 residues.

There are many counts of this clone. This rearrangement joins TRBV2 to TRBJ2-2, with D unresolved. Germline lookup yields CDR1 SNHLY and CDR2 FYNNEI. The CDR3 has 13 amino acids. V was pared by 7 bases and J by 4 bases, with 10 bases between. The CDR3 DNA sequence: TGTGCCAGCAACTACTCGCCCACCGGGGAGCTGTTTTTT. Translated: CASNYSPTGELFF.

The rearrangement uses TRBV27 and TRBJ2-7; 10 bases fit TRBD1. J was trimmed by 4 bases and V by 4 bases; bases with no gene match: 7. The CDR3 loop spans 15 amino acids. Germline lookup yields CDR1 MNHEY and CDR2 SMNVEV (reference sequence). CDR3 DNA: TGTGCCAGCAGTTCGCCGGGACAGGGGTCGTACGAGCAGTACTTC. Translation gives CASSSPGQGSYEQYF.

There are a few counts of this clone. V and J are TRBV7-7 and TRBJ2-3, with D perhaps TRBD1 (5 bases). The CDR3 covers 15 residues. Trimming pared 6 bases from V and 3 bases from J, leaving 16 bases between. From germline, CDR1 is SSHAT and CDR2 FNYEAQ (reference sequence). The DNA of the CDR3 is TGTGCCAGCAGATCCGGGCGGCAGGGTACAGATACGCAGTATTTT. This gives the protein CASRSGRQGTDTQYF.

The V gene is TRBV7-2, the J gene TRBJ1-1, with D tentatively TRBD1 (5 bases). The CDR3 consists of 14 residues. Trimming left V 4 bases short and J 1 base short, with 10 bases between. Germline lookup yields CDR1 SGHTA and CDR2 FQGNSA. The chain's CDR3 is CASSSVGQNTEAFF. CDR3 nucleotide sequence: TGTGCCAGCAGCTCCGTCGGACAGAACACTGAAGCTTTCTTT.

The rearrangement links TRBV3-1 (or the pseudogene TRBV3-2) to TRBJ1-1; D uncertain. Germline assignment: CDR1 LGHDT and CDR2 YNNKEL (reference sequence). CDR3 length: 15 residues. V was cut by 0 bases and J by 7 bases, with 15 bases left in between. In DNA, the CDR3 is TGTGCCAGCAGCCAAGATCATATTGGAGGGAGTGAAGCTTTCTTT. As protein: CASSQDHIGGSEAFF.

The chain joins TRBV5-1 to TRBJ2-5; 7 bases align to TRBD1. This CDR3 is 14 amino acids long. V dropped 0 bases and J dropped 4; count of bases not matched to a gene: 3. The germline V gene has CDR1 SGHRS and CDR2 YFSETQ. The CDR3 coding sequence is TGCGCCAGCAGCTTGGGGGACAGTAGAGAGACCCAGTACTTC. It codes for CASSLGDSRETQYF. Filled out from reference TRBV5-1 and TRBJ2-5, the complete variable domain reads KAGVTQTPRYLIKTRGQQVTLSCSPISGHRSVSWYQQTPGQGLQFLFEYFSETQRNKGNFPGRFSGRQFSNSRSEMNVSTLELGDSALYLCASSLGDSRETQYFGPGTRLLVL.

The chain has TRBV30 and TRBJ1-1; no clear D. This CDR3 has 11 residues. V was trimmed by 1 base and J by 11 bases, leaving 11 bases between them. Germline assignment: CDR1 GTSNPN and CDR2 SVGIG (reference sequence). Here the CDR3 DNA reads TGTGCCTGGAGTGAAGTAAACCGGGCTTTCTTT. Amino acids: CAWSEVNRAFF.

This sequence joins TRBV29-1 and TRBJ1-1; D call uncertain. This CDR3 has 10 amino acids. Deletions cut 7 bases from V and 5 bases from J, with 8 bases between. Germline-derived CDR1 and CDR2 are SQVTM and ANQGSEA. CDR3 sequence: CSGLRTEAFF. Here the CDR3 DNA reads TGCAGCGGTCTTAGAACTGAAGCTTTCTTT.

The chain couples TRBV5-1 to TRBJ2-5; D is uncertain. CDR1 and CDR2 from the germline V gene are SGHRS and YFSETQ. V gave up 0 bases and J gave up 5 bases, with 8 bases separating them. The CDR3 loop spans 13 amino acids. The CDR3: CASSLAVEETQYF. The CDR3 nucleotides read TGCGCCAGCAGCTTGGCGGTGGAGGAGACCCAGTACTTC.

The chain carries TRBV4-2 and TRBJ1-1; D is possibly TRBD1 (6 bases). V dropped 0 bases and J dropped 3 bases, with 11 bases sitting between them. The CDR3 is 15 amino acids. CDR1 is LGHNA, CDR2 YNFKEQ, per germline. CDR3 DNA: TGTGCCAGCAGCCAAGACCGACAGGAGTACACTGAAGCTTTCTTT. It translates to CASSQDRQEYTEAFF.

The chain employs TRBV18 and TRBJ1-1, with D perhaps matching TRBD1 (6 bases). V was pared by 2 bases and J by 8 bases, with 15 bases between. The CDR3 totals 14 residues. The germline V gene encodes CDR1 KGHSH and CDR2 LQKENI. CDR3: CASSPTGRGGEAFF. The CDR3 nucleotides read TGTGCCAGCTCACCAACAGGGAGGGGGGGCGAAGCTTTCTTT. The full variable domain, rest sourced from reference TRBV18 and TRBJ1-1, is NAGVMQNPRHLVRRRGQEARLRCSPMKGHSHVYWYRQLPEEGLKFMVYLQKENIIDESGMPKERFSAEFPKEGPSILRIQQVVRGDSAAYFCASSPTGRGGEAFFGQGTRLTVV.

The chain joins TRBV30 to TRBJ1-4, with D possibly being TRBD1 (5 bases). This CDR3 has 14 residues. Germline CDR1 GTSNPN, CDR2 SVGIG (reference sequence). V was shortened by 1 base and J by 3 bases, with 9 bases between the two germline ends. CDR3 loop: CAWSAGGANEKLFF. The CDR3, as DNA: TGTGCCTGGAGTGCCGGAGGGGCTAATGAAAAACTGTTTTTT.